These 8 T cell receptor beta chains came from one sample sequenced in a study of beta chain features in type 1 diabetes. Isolated RNA was reverse transcribed in full, so expressed TCRB transcripts were sequenced. Repertoires were generated with immunoSEQ multiplex PCR, while TCRdb's copy carries only in-frame clones and drops some. The sample has roughly 45,000 clones; roughly 45% are singletons. What was sequenced was stem cell memory CD4+ T cells from blood. The receptor source for this set is a woman aged 25 to 45 in good health.

For this clone: Distinct nucleotide sequences in the sample also encode this CDR3. The V and J genes are TRBV18 and TRBJ1-5; D unresolved. The ends were cut back, 2 bases at V and 5 bases at J, with 7 bases in the middle. CDR3 length: 13 residues. Germline lookup yields CDR1 KGHSH and CDR2 LQKENI. In DNA form, the CDR3 reads TGTGCCAGCTCACCAGGGAGAGATCAGCCCCAGCATTTT. Its protein is CASSPGRDQPQHF.

V and J are TRBV30 and TRBJ1-2; the D gene is possibly TRBD1 (5 bases). Germline CDR1 reads GTSNPN; CDR2 reads SVGIG (reference sequence). The CDR3 has 12 amino acids. Trimming left V 3 bases short and J 5 bases short, with 10 bases between. CDR3 in amino acids: CAWSVGTYGYTF. The CDR3 DNA follows: TGTGCCTGGAGCGTCGGGACTTATGGCTACACCTTC.

The chain couples TRBV18 to TRBJ2-5; TRBD2 is a possible D gene (6 bases). From germline, CDR1 is KGHSH and CDR2 LQKENI. The CDR3 consists of 15 residues. V lost 0 bases and J lost 0, with 8 bases in between. The DNA of the CDR3 is TGTGCCAGCTCACCACCGGCGGGGCACCAAGAGACCCAGTACTTC. Protein product: CASSPPAGHQETQYF.

This clone was observed a few times. The CDR3 coding sequence is TGTGCCAGCTCACCGACAGGGACCAGAGCAACTAATGAAAAACTGTTTTTT. Translating it yields CASSPTGTRATNEKLFF. V and J are TRBV18 and TRBJ1-4, with 7 bases lining up with TRBD1. The CDR3 has 17 residues. Germline V CDR1 and CDR2: KGHSH, LQKENI. Trimming cost V 3 bases and J 0 bases; bases outside gene matches: 7. Drawing the rest from reference TRBV18 and TRBJ1-4, the complete variable domain is NAGVMQNPRHLVRRRGQEARLRCSPMKGHSHVYWYRQLPEEGLKFMVYLQKENIIDESGMPKERFSAEFPKEGPSILRIQQVVRGDSAAYFCASSPTGTRATNEKLFFGSGTQLSVL.

This clone was recorded only once. The chain joins TRBV7-9 to TRBJ1-2, with 7 bases aligning to TRBD1. Losses at the gene ends were 5 bases for V and 6 bases for J; bases not matched to a gene: 6. CDR1 and CDR2 (germline): SEHNR, FQNEAQ (reference sequence). The CDR3 runs 13 residues. CDR3 sequence (DNA): TGTGCCAGCAGCCCGACAGGGTTGGATGGCTACACCTTC. Residues: CASSPTGLDGYTF.

The CDR3 nucleotides read TGTGCCAGCAGCGGGACAGGGGAGACTGAAGCTTTCTTT. It yields the protein CASSGTGETEAFF. The V call is TRBV7-2, the J call TRBJ1-1; 10 bases align to TRBD1. Losses at the gene ends were 5 bases for V and 5 bases for J; bases not matched to a gene: 2. The length of the CDR3 is 13 residues. Germline assignment: CDR1 SGHTA and CDR2 FQGNSA.

This clone has only a few counts. Mismatch with germline at one junction end may stem from a read error. The J gene is TRBJ1-1, the V gene TRBV7-9; D not resolved. CDR1 is SEHNR, CDR2 FQNEAQ, per germline (reference sequence). This CDR3 region has 12 residues. Written as DNA, the CDR3 is TGTGCCAGCGGCTTCTCGGGAACTGAAGCTTTCTTT. Its protein is CASGFSGTEAFF. The whole variable domain, remainder taken from reference TRBV7-9 and TRBJ1-1, is DTGVSQNPRHKITKRGQNVTFRCDPISEHNRLYWYRQTLGQGPEFLTYFQNEAQLEKSRLLSDRFSAERPKGSFSTLEIQRTEQGDSAMYLCASGFSGTEAFFGQGTRLTVV.

The chain combines TRBV9 with TRBJ2-1; 15 bases map to TRBD2. In germline, CDR1 is SGDLS, CDR2 YYNGEE. This CDR3 has 22 residues. The V gene end was trimmed by 3 bases and the J gene end by 0 bases; junction bases not matched to a gene: 16. CDR3 residues: CASSARDRTSGRAVSSYNEQFF. CDR3 bases: TGTGCCAGCAGCGCAAGGGATAGGACTAGCGGGAGGGCCGTGAGCTCCTACAATGAGCAGTTCTTC.